Below are 28 T cell receptor beta chains sequenced from a single sample in a study of low-dose radiotherapy and immunotherapy resistance in tumors. The time point denotes: after trial treatment. Treatment meaning: LDRT plus nivolumab, ipilimumab, low-dose cyclophosphamide and aspirin (RACIN trial). Primers used for first-strand cDNA, a TRAV- and TRBV-specific set, covered both alpha and beta chains. A constant-region primer paired with the V-primer adapter amplified TCRs over about 19 PCR cycles. TCRdb fed the reads into MiXCR, producing one record per CDR3 protein. In the table there are around 100,000 distinct CDR3 sequences, around 20% of which are singletons. The specimen was PBMCs, collected after low-dose radiotherapy plus immunotherapy. The receptors shown here come from a female donor with ovarian cancer.

There are many counts of this clonotype. The chain employs TRBV3-1 and TRBJ2-2, with 8 bases lining up with TRBD1. CDR3 length: 16 amino acids. Germline assignment: CDR1 LGHDT and CDR2 YNNKEL (reference sequence). V lost 4 bases, J lost 0 bases, and 4 bases stayed unmatched. CDR3 in DNA: TGTGCCAGCAGCCGGCGGACAGGGACGAACACCGGGGAGCTGTTTTTT. Amino acids: CASSRRTGTNTGELFF. The full variable domain, its missing parts supplied by reference TRBV3-1 and TRBJ2-2, is DTAVSQTPKYLVTQMGNDKSIKCEQNLGHDTMYWYKQDSKKFLKIMFSYNNKELIINETVPNRFSPKSPDKAHLNLHINSLELGDSAVYFCASSRRTGTNTGELFFGEGSRLTVL.

Only a few counts were recorded for this clonotype. The chain carries TRBV7-8 and TRBJ1-1, with 8 bases fitting TRBD1. The length of the CDR3 is 11 residues. After removal of 5 bases from V and 10 bases from J, the junction contained 3 bases not matched to a gene. Germline-derived CDR1 and CDR2 are SGHVS and FQNEAQ. CDR3 in amino acids: CASSLTGVAFF. The CDR3 nucleotides are TGTGCCAGCAGCCTGACAGGGGTAGCTTTCTTT.

This clonotype was seen ten or more times. The chain uses TRBV28 and TRBJ2-7; weak D call: TRBD1 (6 bases). The ends were cut back, 3 bases at V and 8 bases at J, with 20 bases in the middle. Germline-derived CDR1 and CDR2 are MDHEN and SYDVKM. This CDR3 spans 15 amino acids. The CDR3: CASSFRGNREIQQYF. The CDR3 DNA sequence: TGTGCCAGCAGTTTTCGGGGTAACAGGGAAATCCAGCAGTACTTC.

Many counts were recorded for this clonotype. This chain uses TRBV5-1 with TRBJ2-2; maybe TRBD2 (5 bases). The V gene lost 6 bases and the J gene lost 1 base, with 16 bases spanning the gap. Germline CDR1 is SGHRS and CDR2 is YFSETQ. This CDR3 contains 16 residues. CDR3 sequence (DNA): TGCGCCAGCACTGTTGACGGGGTCAGGAACACCGGGGAGCTGTTTTTT. This translates into CASTVDGVRNTGELFF. Supplemented by reference TRBV5-1 and TRBJ2-2, the full variable domain reads KAGVTQTPRYLIKTRGQQVTLSCSPISGHRSVSWYQQTPGQGLQFLFEYFSETQRNKGNFPGRFSGRQFSNSRSEMNVSTLELGDSALYLCASTVDGVRNTGELFFGEGSRLTVL.

This clonotype was observed at least ten times. The rearrangement joins TRBV10-2 to TRBJ1-1, with D possibly being TRBD1 (6 bases). Trimming removed 0 bases from V and 8 bases from J, with 10 bases in between. Germline V CDR1 and CDR2: WSHSY, SAAADI. This CDR3 has 13 residues. The CDR3 here is CASSESWGTEAFF. DNA of the CDR3: TGCGCCAGCAGTGAGTCCTGGGGGACAGAAGCTTTCTTT.

To note about this clonotype: A read error is the likely source, as a far larger clone sits one nucleotide away. V usage is TRBV6-1 and J usage is TRBJ2-7; TRBD2 matches at 11 bases. After removal of 6 bases from V and 7 bases from J, the junction contained 14 bases not matched to a gene. The CDR3 is made up of 16 amino acids. Germline V gives CDR1 MNHNS, CDR2 SASEGT. In nucleotides, the CDR3 is TGTGCCAGCAGCAGGCCGCTAGCGGGAGGCTACAATGAGCAGTACTTC. Its protein product is CASSRPLAGGYNEQYF.

This clonotype was seen many times. J is TRBJ1-5 and V is TRBV7-8; the match to TRBD1 covers 12 bases. The J segment lost 5 bases and the V segment lost 4 bases, leaving 6 bases of the junction unmatched. The CDR3 runs 16 residues. Germline loops: CDR1 SGHVS, CDR2 FQNEAQ. Here the CDR3 reads CASSSRDRGPDQPQHF. CDR3 DNA sequence: TGTGCCAGCAGCTCCCGGGACAGGGGGCCGGATCAGCCCCAGCATTTT. Variable domain in full (rest from reference TRBV7-8 and TRBJ1-5): GAGVSQSPRYKVAKRGQDVALRCDPISGHVSLFWYQQALGQGPEFLTYFQNEAQLDKSGLPSDRFFAERPEGSVSTLKIQRTQQEDSAVYLCASSSRDRGPDQPQHFGDGTRLSIL.

Many counts were recorded for this clonotype. V usage is TRBV18 and J usage is TRBJ2-3; the D gene is possibly TRBD2 (5 bases). Trimming removed 1 base at V and 2 bases at J, with 19 bases between. Germline values: CDR1 KGHSH, CDR2 LQKENI. This CDR3 region has 18 residues. The CDR3 loop reads CASSPRPPGGASTDTQYF. Written as DNA, the CDR3 is TGTGCCAGCTCACCACGACCCCCAGGAGGAGCCTCCACAGATACGCAGTATTTT.

This clonotype was found many times. The genes are TRBV28 and TRBJ2-7; TRBD2 matches 8 bases. CDR1 MDHEN and CDR2 SYDVKM come from the germline V gene. The CDR3 is 14 residues long. Losses at the gene ends were 3 bases for V and 6 bases for J; bases not matched to a gene: 7. CDR3 coding DNA: TGTGCCAGCAGTTTCCCGACGCGGGGGGCCGAGCAGTACTTC. Amino acid sequence: CASSFPTRGAEQYF.

Details on this clonotype: Only one base separates this from a far larger clonotype, so it likely reflects a read error. V and J are TRBV5-1 and TRBJ2-4, with D maybe TRBD1 (6 bases). There are 17 residues in the CDR3. Trimming stripped 5 bases from V and 13 bases from J, with 31 bases between. Germline V gene sequence: CDR1 SGHRS, CDR2 YFSETQ. CDR3 sequence (DNA): TGCGCCAGCAGTCCCGGACAGATTGCCTATATCCCCAATGAGCAGTACTTC. It codes for CASSPGQIAYIPNEQYF.

This clonotype was counted ten times or more. The CDR3 region is CASSLTGTGELFF. CDR3 bases: TGTGCCAGCAGTCTAACAGGAACCGGGGAGCTGTTTTTT. This chain uses TRBV5-4 with TRBJ2-2; maybe TRBD1 (5 bases). The CDR3 runs to 13 residues. Deletions cut 5 bases from V and 5 bases from J, with 10 bases between. Germline-derived CDR1 and CDR2 are SGHNT and YYREEE (reference sequence).

This clonotype was counted ten times or more. V is TRBV6-5 and J is TRBJ1-6; maybe TRBD1 (5 bases). The V gene's germline CDR1 is MNHEY and CDR2 SVGAGI. V was cut by 2 bases and J by 0 bases, with 14 bases left in between. CDR3 size: 18 residues. CDR3 amino acids: CASSYTWDASSYNSPLHF. Written as DNA, the CDR3 is TGTGCCAGCAGTTACACCTGGGACGCGAGCTCCTATAATTCACCCCTCCACTTT.

In this sample, this clonotype turned up a few times. The rearrangement joins TRBV20-1 to TRBJ2-7; D is ambiguous. CDR1 is DFQATT and CDR2 is SNEGSKA in the germline V gene (reference sequence). Trimming removed 3 bases at V and 3 bases at J, with 3 bases between. The CDR3 loop spans 10 amino acids. CDR3 nucleotide sequence: TGCAGTGCTAGCTACTACGAGCAGTACTTC. This gives the protein CSASYYEQYF.

The sample holds many counts of this clonotype. CDR3: CASSTNTGELFF. The CDR3 nucleotides read TGTGCCAGCAGTACGAACACCGGGGAGCTGTTTTTT. This chain uses TRBV12-3 or TRBV12-4 with TRBJ2-2; D is unclear. V shed 5 bases and J shed 0 bases, with 1 base lying between them. This CDR3 has 12 amino acids.

With regard to this clonotype: A far bigger clonotype differs at one base, so this is likely a read error. V and J are TRBV7-3 and TRBJ2-1; 11 bases line up with TRBD2. The CDR3 runs 18 residues. Germline values: CDR1 SGHTA, CDR2 FQGTGA. J gave up 3 bases and V 4 bases, and 11 bases lay outside the gene matches. As DNA, the CDR3 is TGTGCCAGCAGCTACCGGACTAGCGGGCGCACTTTCTACAATGAGCAGTTCTTC. It codes for CASSYRTSGRTFYNEQFF.

The chain joins TRBV29-1 to TRBJ2-1; perhaps TRBD2 as D (5 bases). The CDR3 contains 12 residues. Germline assignment: CDR1 SQVTM and CDR2 ANQGSEA. The V gene lost 7 bases and the J gene lost 3 bases, with 10 bases spanning the gap. Here the CDR3 DNA reads TGCAGCGCCATGGGAGACTACAATGAGCAGTTCTTC. Amino acids: CSAMGDYNEQFF.

Many counts were recorded for this clonotype. The chain carries TRBV7-2 and TRBJ1-2, with D tentatively TRBD1 (6 bases). Trimming removed 4 bases from V and 2 bases from J, with 8 bases in between. CDR1 and CDR2 (germline): SGHTA, FQGNSA. The CDR3 runs to 13 residues. The CDR3 region has the DNA TGTGCCAGCAGCTCCACAGGGAACTATGGCTACACCTTC. Translation gives CASSSTGNYGYTF.

This clonotype has more than one count but fewer than ten. The rearrangement joins TRBV15 to TRBJ1-6; no clear D gene. The CDR3 runs 14 residues. V was cut by 0 bases and J by 8 bases, with 8 bases left in between. Germline-derived CDR1 and CDR2 are LNHNV and YYDKDF (reference sequence). For the CDR3, the DNA is TGTGCCACCAGCAGAGATCCGAGGGATTCACCCCTCCACTTT. Translation: CATSRDPRDSPLHF.

This clonotype was detected many times. This chain joins TRBV19 and TRBJ1-1; TRBD1 matches at 8 bases. The CDR3 covers 14 residues. The J segment lost 5 bases and the V segment lost 4 bases, leaving 6 bases of the junction unmatched. CDR1 LNHDA and CDR2 SQIVND come from the germline V gene (reference sequence). CDR3 residues: CASSTRQGKTEAFF. The CDR3 DNA follows: TGTGCCAGTAGTACCCGACAGGGGAAGACTGAAGCTTTCTTT.

This clonotype has at least ten counts. The chain joins TRBV27 to TRBJ1-2; 8 bases map to TRBD1. The CDR3 sequence is 15 residues long. Trimming removed 6 bases from V and 4 bases from J; junction bases left unmatched: 10. CDR1 is MNHEY and CDR2 is SMNVEV in the germline V gene (reference sequence). CDR3 DNA sequence: TGTGCCAGCAGACCCACAGGGGGTTTGACCTATGGCTACACCTTC. It translates to CASRPTGGLTYGYTF.

This clonotype was seen ten or more times. This sequence joins TRBV7-9 and TRBJ2-5; D may be TRBD2 (6 bases). Per germline, CDR1 SEHNR and CDR2 FQNEAQ (reference sequence). The V gene lost 3 bases and the J gene lost 5 bases, with 19 bases spanning the gap. CDR3 length equals 16 residues. CDR3 region: CASSLGGSSQAETQYF. The CDR3 nucleotides are TGTGCCAGCAGCTTGGGGGGTAGCAGTCAAGCGGAGACCCAGTACTTC.

This clonotype was picked up many times. The V and J genes are TRBV11-2 and TRBJ2-1, with D unclear. In germline, CDR1 is SGHAT, CDR2 FQNNGV. The CDR3 has 15 amino acids. V was trimmed by 2 bases and J by 12 bases, leaving 20 bases between them. The DNA of the CDR3 is TGTGCCAGCAGCTTAAATAGCTCCCCCTTAATGCTGCAGTTCTTC. Residues: CASSLNSSPLMLQFF.

This clonotype came up many times. The chain is built from TRBV2 and TRBJ2-2, with 9 nucleotides matching TRBD1. This CDR3 contains 15 residues. The J segment lost 6 bases and the V segment lost 4 bases, leaving 6 bases of the junction unmatched. Germline CDR1 SNHLY, CDR2 FYNNEI. DNA of the CDR3: TGTGCCAGCAGTGTTAACAGGGGGCGGGCCGGGGAGCTGTTTTTT. Its protein product is CASSVNRGRAGELFF.

The chain employs TRBV7-3 and TRBJ1-6; D is possibly TRBD1 (5 bases). The CDR3 totals 15 residues. Germline V lookup: CDR1 SGHTA, CDR2 FQGTGA. The ends were cut back, 6 bases at V and 8 bases at J, with 17 bases in the middle. This chain's CDR3 is CASRLSPLGDSPLHF. CDR3 coding DNA: TGTGCCAGCAGACTATCTCCATTGGGGGATTCACCCCTCCACTTT.

The chain links TRBV20-1 to TRBJ2-7; TRBD1 matches 9 bases. Trimming took 0 bases from V and 2 from J; bases not matched to a gene: 8. Germline-derived CDR1 and CDR2 are DFQATT and SNEGSKA (reference sequence). The CDR3 has 16 residues. In DNA form, the CDR3 reads TGCAGTGCTAGAGACCCGAGGACAGGGGATCCCTACGAGCAGTACTTC. Protein product: CSARDPRTGDPYEQYF.

On this clonotype: This likely reflects a read error, since a far larger clone is one base away. No conserved phenylalanine or tryptophan ends this CDR3, so it is likely a read error. This chain uses TRBV6-2 or TRBV6-3 with TRBJ1-2, with TRBD1 matching over 7 bases. Germline V gives CDR1 MNHEY, CDR2 SVGEGT. The CDR3 length is 13 residues. Trimming cost V 2 bases and J 5 bases; bases outside gene matches: 2. The CDR3 sequence: CASSYGTDYGYTS. CDR3 in DNA: TGTGCCAGCAGTTACGGGACAGATTATGGCTACACCTCC.

This clonotype came up many times. The rearrangement uses TRBV6-5 and TRBJ1-3, with D maybe TRBD1 (5 bases). Deletions cut 7 bases from V and 0 bases from J, with 13 bases between. Germline CDR1 is MNHEY and CDR2 is SVGAGI. The CDR3 is made up of 15 amino acids. The CDR3 reads CASTQGRSSGNTIYF. CDR3 in DNA: TGTGCCAGCACCCAGGGACGGAGCTCTGGAAACACCATATATTTT.

This clonotype was seen repeatedly, ten times or more. J is TRBJ2-7 and V is TRBV29-1; D gene uncertain. V lost 4 bases and J 7 bases, leaving 20 bases between the germline ends. Germline V gives CDR1 SQVTM, CDR2 ANQGSEA. The CDR3 covers 14 residues. The CDR3 nucleotides are TGCAGCGTTGTAGAGCAGAGCCTTAGTGGTGAGCAGTACTTC. This sequence encodes CSVVEQSLSGEQYF.